This T cell receptor beta chain was captured by sequencing in a study of CD8+ T cells in alopecia areata. Study as a whole: Percent of scalp involved defined treated patients' severity scores. General study points: Shared TCR sequences were less clear between patients than in mice, possibly partly from HLA diversity. Both scalp clonality and the expanded CD8+ clones among the top 100 showed a significant decrease with tofacitinib.

RNA extraction was followed by reverse transcription into cDNA, which acted as the sequencing template. TCRdb's copy holds only in-frame clones and misses some; the assay was immunoSEQ multiplex PCR. The table lists 130,000 or so clones, about 85% of them singletons. CDR1 and CDR2 from the germline V gene are SGHTA and FQGNSA. With 5 bases clipped from V and 7 bases from J, the junction kept 5 bases outside the gene matches. The CDR3 loop spans 13 amino acids. As concerns this clone: Its antigen is unidentified.

The treatment here: oral pan-JAK inhibitor, 5-10 mg twice daily. The V and J genes are TRBV7-2 and TRBJ2-1; TRBD1 agrees at 7 bases. Here the sequenced sample was CD8+ T cells sorted from blood, taken at week 4, from a patient treated with tofacitinib. The sequence was collected from a human donor with alopecia areata. The DNA of the CDR3 is TGTGCCAGCAGCCCGGGACAGATGAATGAGCAGTTCTTC. Protein sequence: CASSPGQMNEQFF.